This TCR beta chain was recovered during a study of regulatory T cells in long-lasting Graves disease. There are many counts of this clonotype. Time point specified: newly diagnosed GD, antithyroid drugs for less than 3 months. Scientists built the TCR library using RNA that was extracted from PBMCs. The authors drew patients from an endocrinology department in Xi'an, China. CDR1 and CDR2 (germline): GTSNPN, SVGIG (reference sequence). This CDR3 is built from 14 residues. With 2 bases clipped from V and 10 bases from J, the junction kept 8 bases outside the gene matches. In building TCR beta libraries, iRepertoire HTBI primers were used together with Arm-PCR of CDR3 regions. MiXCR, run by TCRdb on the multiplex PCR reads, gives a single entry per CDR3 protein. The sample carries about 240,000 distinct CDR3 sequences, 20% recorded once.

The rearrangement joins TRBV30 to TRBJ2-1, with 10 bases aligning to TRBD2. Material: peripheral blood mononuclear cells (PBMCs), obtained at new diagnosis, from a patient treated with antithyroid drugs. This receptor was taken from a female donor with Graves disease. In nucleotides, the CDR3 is TGTGCCTGGAGTCTAGCGGGAGTTTTACGGGAGCAGTTCTTC. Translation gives CAWSLAGVLREQFF.